One sample yielded the 8 T cell receptor delta chains listed below, sequenced in a study of Vδ1+ human thymocytes (dated by TCRdb to the late 2010s). No antigen is known for these receptors. Findings and caveats that apply to the study as a whole: The thymic TRG and TRD repertoires appeared highly polyclonal, with Gaussian CDR3 length distributions, in contrast to the oligoclonal repertoires of peripheral blood.

The sequencer listed for this sample is Illumina MiSeq. RNA extraction was carried out with the RNeasy mini kit, and reverse transcription was then done using Superscript III. To generate the CDR3 amplicons, a multiplex PCR was run using pooled V-gene forward primers together with a constant-region reverse primer that carried Illumina adaptor overhangs. Clone calls in TCRdb were regenerated from the public reads with CATT, after which identical DNA sequences shared one row. The sample records 20,000 to 25,000 delta-chain clones, around 28% of which are singletons. The ten largest clones take up roughly 1.6% of the sample. The sequenced material came from Vdelta1+ gamma-delta thymocytes from the thymus. This sample's cell subset or site label indicates: FACS-sorted CD3+ TCRalphabeta- TCRVdelta1+ TCRVdelta2- thymocytes. All receptors come from a boy under two years old who had congenital heart surgery.

The genes are TRDV1 and TRDJ1; 10 bases align to TRDD3. Germline CDR1 is TSWWSYY and CDR2 is QGS. The CDR3 runs 13 residues. Germline trimming cut 8 bases from V and 3 bases from J; bases unmatched to any gene: 3. Written as DNA, the CDR3 is TGTGCTCTTACGTGGGGGATACCCGATAAACTCATCTTT. Residues: CALTWGIPDKLIF.

This clone showed up just a few times. Germline and junction disagree at one end, which may indicate a read error. The same CDR3 can be traced to other DNA sequences in this sample. The J gene is TRDJ1, the V gene TRDV1; 7 nucleotides match TRDD3. CDR3 length: 25 residues. CDR1 is TSWWSYY and CDR2 is QGS in the germline V gene. The CDR3 sequence: CALGGIPVFQTTPLLLPRHTDKLIF. CDR3 DNA sequence: TGCGCTCTTGGGGGAATTCCCGTCTTCCAGACCACACCACTGTTACTGCCGCGACACACCGATAAACTCATCTTT.

This clone has a handful of counts. The chain uses TRDV1 and TRDJ1; 13 bases line up with TRDD3. With V trimmed by 3 bases and J by 3 bases, 28 bases remained unmatched. This CDR3 has 24 residues. Germline V lookup: CDR1 TSWWSYY, CDR2 QGS. The CDR3 nucleotides read TGTGCTCTTGGGGAGGTTTTCCTACCCTACTTTACTGGGGGATACGCGTCGAAGGCCGATAAACTCATCTTT. Translated: CALGEVFLPYFTGGYASKADKLIF.

The chain recombines TRDV1 with TRDJ1, with TRDD3 matching 13 bases. The trim removed 0 bases at V and 6 bases at J, leaving 13 bases unmatched. Germline assignment: CDR1 TSWWSYY and CDR2 QGS. The CDR3 is made up of 19 amino acids. Here the CDR3 DNA reads TGTGCTCTTGGGGAACTGCGATTTACTGGGGGATACGATAGTTATAAACTCATCTTT. Encoded protein: CALGELRFTGGYDSYKLIF.

The chain uses TRDV1 and TRDJ1; maybe TRDD3 (6 bases). Germline-derived CDR1 and CDR2 are TSWWSYY and QGS. This CDR3 contains 23 residues. V was trimmed by 0 bases and J by 1 base, leaving 33 bases between them. Here the CDR3 DNA reads TGTGCTCTTGGGGAACTAATCGCTTCCCTACTGGGCGGGGAAGTGAGTAGCACCGATAAACTCATCTTT. Translated: CALGELIASLLGGEVSSTDKLIF.

This chain connects TRDV1 to TRDJ1; 12 bases fit TRDD3. There are 20 residues in the CDR3. V shed 5 bases and J 10 bases; nucleotides not matched to a gene: 26. Per germline, CDR1 TSWWSYY and CDR2 QGS. Written as DNA, the CDR3 is TGTGCTCTTGGGAAGGTACTATTCCGCACCACTGGGGGATACTCCCTCTCACTCATCTTT. Translating it yields CALGKVLFRTTGGYSLSLIF.

As to this clone: Other DNA sequences within the sample encode an identical CDR3. The chain employs TRDV1 and TRDJ1, with a tentative D call TRDD2 (6 bases). V was clipped by 1 base and J by 0 bases, with 18 bases between them. This CDR3 is built from 18 residues. Per the germline V gene, CDR1 is TSWWSYY and CDR2 is QGS. The DNA of the CDR3 is TGTGCTCTTGGGGAACGCAGTCCTACGACGGGGTACACCGATAAACTCATCTTT. Translation: CALGERSPTTGYTDKLIF.

This chain uses TRDV1 with TRDJ1; 10 nucleotides match TRDD3. Germline trimming cut 4 bases from V and 4 bases from J; bases unmatched to any gene: 12. The CDR3 spans 17 residues. From germline, CDR1 is TSWWSYY and CDR2 QGS. CDR3 amino acids: CALGVTVVGDTSDKLIF. CDR3 nucleotides: TGTGCTCTTGGGGTTACCGTGGTGGGGGATACAAGCGATAAACTCATCTTT.